Listed below are T cell receptor beta chains from one sample, sequenced in a study of chronic HIV infection and antiretroviral therapy. TCRdb used MiXCR to reprocess the 5' RACE reads, holding one entry per CDR3 protein. The table records some 43,000 distinct CDR3 sequences, roughly 19% of them present only once. Material for sequencing was peripheral blood. These receptors were taken from an adult who had HIV and had not received antiretroviral therapy, or was an uninfected healthy control (not recorded which). Both conserved end residues are part of each CDR3. The order of the fields is D gene, clone size, V gene, J gene, CDR3 DNA, CDR3 protein. D genes are given only for firm matches. Clone size is not always given. Where it is, it says once, few, many or a class for expanded clones.

>-|-|TRBV5-5|TRBJ2-2
TGTGCCAGCAGCAGGGACTCGGGCGGCACCGGGGAGCTGTTTTTT
CASSRDSGGTGELFF
>-|few|TRBV27|TRBJ2-2
TGTGCCAGCAGTTGGAATGGGGGGATAGAGCTGTTTTTT
CASSWNGGIELFF
>TRBD1|few|TRBV7-9|TRBJ2-5
TGTGCCAGCAGCTTAGGACAGGGGGCCGAAGAGACCCAGTACTTC
CASSLGQGAEETQYF
>-|once|TRBV28|TRBJ2-1
TGTGCCAGCAGTCCCCGGAGCTCCTACAATGAGCAGTTCTTC
CASSPRSSYNEQFF
>-|few|TRBV10-3|TRBJ1-5
TGTGCCATCAGTGAGTCAGGACACGAAAATCAGCCCCAGCATTTT
CAISESGHENQPQHF
>-|-|TRBV28|TRBJ2-5
TGTGCCAGCAGTTTAGGGACCCGAAAGACCCAGTACTTC
CASSLGTRKTQYF
>-|few|TRBV12-3/TRBV12-4|TRBJ2-7
TGTGCCAGCAGCTTTTACCTCTACGAGCAGTACTTC
CASSFYLYEQYF
>-|few|TRBV5-1|TRBJ1-4
TGCGCCAGCAGCCGCGATCGAATTGCAACTAATGAAAAACTGTTTTTT
CASSRDRIATNEKLFF
>-|few|TRBV9|TRBJ1-2
TGTGCCAGCAGCGTGTCACGGACGGGACACCTGTATGGCTACACCTTC
CASSVSRTGHLYGYTF
>-|-|TRBV15|TRBJ1-1
TGTGCCACCAGCAGAGAGCCACACTATGAAGCTTTCTTT
CATSREPHYEAFF
>-|-|TRBV28|TRBJ1-1
TGTGCCATCTACGGACAGTTGAACACTGAAGCTTTCTTT
CAIYGQLNTEAFF
>-|-|TRBV3-1|TRBJ1-6
TGTGCCAGCAGCCAAGAGCTGGTGGGGTTCCTCCACTTT
CASSQELVGFLHF
>-|few|TRBV7-2|TRBJ2-3
TGTGCCAGCAGCTTAGAGGACTTTCCCACAGATACGCAGTATTTT
CASSLEDFPTDTQYF
>-|-|TRBV21-1|TRBJ2-4
TGCCCTCCGAGGGGCCGTCGGAAGAAAAACATTCAGTACTTC
CPPRGRRKKNIQYF
>-|few|TRBV20-1|TRBJ2-7
TGCAGTGCTAGACGAGAAGCTAACGAGCAGTACTTC
CSARREANEQYF